This is a list of T cell receptor beta chains from one sample in a study of blood T cell repertoires in COVID-19. Profiled with immunoSEQ multiplex PCR; TCRdb holds only in-frame clones, not every one. The sample has 180,000 or so clones; under 85% are singletons. Sequenced input: peripheral blood. The receptor set was obtained from a woman of 80 years or more with acute or convalescent COVID-19. CDR3s include the opening cysteine and the closing phenylalanine or tryptophan. The D gene is left open where the match is weak. Some rows have no size entry. The others give once, few or many, or a class for an expanded clone.

clone size,V gene,J gene,D gene,CDR3 protein,CDR3 DNA
NA,TRBV19,TRBJ2-3,TRBD2,CASSSGGLAGETQYF,TGTGCCAGTAGTTCCGGGGGACTAGCGGGAGAGACGCAGTATTTT
NA,TRBV10-3,TRBJ1-1,NA,CAISGKGDTEAFF,TGTGCCATCAGTGGTAAGGGGGACACTGAAGCTTTCTTT
NA,TRBV14,TRBJ2-7,NA,CASSQFGTLLSEQYF,TGTGCCAGCAGCCAATTCGGGACTCTCCTCAGCGAGCAGTACTTC
NA,TRBV14,TRBJ2-1,NA,CASSPLAREQFF,TGTGCCAGCAGCCCCTTAGCCCGTGAGCAGTTCTTC
few,TRBV6-1,TRBJ1-2,NA,CASSDLDSFYGYTF,TGTGCCAGCAGTGATCTAGACAGCTTCTATGGCTACACCTTC
NA,TRBV2,TRBJ2-4,NA,CASTEGEAAKNIQYF,TGTGCCAGCACCGAGGGCGAGGCAGCCAAAAACATTCAGTACTTC
NA,TRBV5-1,TRBJ2-7,TRBD2,CASSYLSGGESYEQYF,TGCGCCAGCAGCTACCTTAGCGGGGGGGAATCCTACGAGCAGTACTTC
NA,TRBV30,TRBJ1-5,NA,CAWSVLGANQPQHF,TGTGCCTGGAGTGTCCTTGGGGCGAATCAGCCCCAGCATTTT
NA,TRBV11-2,TRBJ2-7,TRBD1,CASGAPGGRSYEQYF,TGTGCCAGCGGGGCACCAGGGGGCCGATCCTACGAGCAGTACTTC
once,TRBV5-1,TRBJ1-1,TRBD1,CASSRDRVTEAFF,TGCGCCAGCAGCCGCGACAGGGTCACTGAAGCTTTCTTT
NA,TRBV11-3,TRBJ1-1,NA,CASSLGSGLNTEAFF,TGTGCCAGCAGCTTAGGAAGCGGCCTGAACACTGAAGCTTTCTTT
NA,TRBV11-3,TRBJ1-1,TRBD1,CASSSRTGGVGPSNTEAFF,TGTGCCAGCAGCTCAAGGACAGGGGGCGTAGGTCCCTCCAACACTGAAGCTTTCTTT
NA,TRBV2,TRBJ2-7,TRBD2,CASSDPSGGGFSYEQYF,TGTGCCAGCAGTGACCCTAGCGGGGGCGGTTTCTCCTACGAGCAGTACTTC
NA,TRBV25-1,TRBJ1-2,NA,CASSDSGPGYGYTF,TGTGCCAGCAGTGATTCAGGGCCCGGCTATGGCTACACCTTC
once,TRBV7-9,TRBJ1-4,TRBD1,CASSVGTAEKLFF,TGTGCCAGCAGCGTCGGGACAGCTGAAAAACTGTTTTTT
NA,TRBV3-1/TRBV3-2,TRBJ2-3,NA,CASSQDNGAGDTQYF,TGTGCCAGCAGCCAAGATAATGGTGCGGGGGATACGCAGTATTTT
NA,TRBV2,TRBJ1-2,NA,CASRERQNYGYTF,TGTGCCAGCAGGGAGCGACAGAACTATGGCTACACCTTC
NA,TRBV6-6,TRBJ2-5,TRBD2,CASRRPGTSGQETQYF,TGTGCCAGCAGACGCCCCGGGACTAGCGGACAAGAGACCCAGTACTTC
NA,TRBV9,TRBJ2-2,TRBD2,CASSVAGLAVGTGELFF,TGTGCCAGCAGCGTAGCTGGCCTAGCGGTAGGGACCGGGGAGCTGTTTTTT
NA,TRBV30,TRBJ1-6,TRBD1,CASSGQGNGSPLHF,TGTGCCTCCAGTGGACAGGGCAATGGTTCACCCCTCCACTTT
NA,TRBV6-2/TRBV6-3,TRBJ1-1,NA,CASSYHRAEAFF,TGTGCCAGCAGTTACCACAGGGCGGAAGCTTTCTTT
NA,TRBV30,TRBJ1-4,NA,CAWSVLQGGEKLFF,TGTGCCTGGAGTGTACTACAGGGCGGTGAAAAACTGTTTTTT
NA,TRBV6-6,TRBJ2-3,NA,CASSLGGAVTDTQYF,TGTGCCAGCAGTCTTGGGGGGGCGGTCACAGATACGCAGTATTTT
NA,TRBV6-1,TRBJ2-7,TRBD2,CASSEGFFTLAGAGEQYF,TGTGCCAGCAGTGAAGGGTTTTTTACCCTAGCGGGGGCGGGGGAGCAGTACTTC
few,TRBV18,TRBJ1-6,NA,CASSPGVEGTPLHF,TGTGCCAGCTCACCAGGGGTGGAGGGGACACCCCTCCACTTT
NA,TRBV25-1,TRBJ1-2,TRBD1,CASSEFGTGGFYGYTF,TGTGCCAGCAGTGAATTCGGGACAGGGGGCTTTTATGGCTACACCTTC
NA,TRBV7-2,TRBJ2-1,TRBD2,CASSLVGPGGYNEQFF,TGTGCCAGCAGCTTAGTAGGGCCGGGGGGTTACAATGAGCAGTTCTTC
NA,TRBV5-1,TRBJ1-1,NA,CARSRGEGVNTEAFF,TGCGCCCGCAGCCGGGGGGAGGGAGTTAACACTGAAGCTTTCTTT
NA,TRBV6-5,TRBJ2-1,NA,CASRDQAAWVQGQFF,TGTGCCAGCAGGGACCAAGCTGCTTGGGTACAGGGGCAGTTCTTC
NA,TRBV10-3,TRBJ1-2,NA,CAISEAEGPYGYTF,TGTGCCATCAGTGAGGCCGAGGGCCCCTATGGCTACACCTTC
NA,TRBV6-5,TRBJ2-7,TRBD1,CASRTGQGYYEQYF,TGTGCCAGCAGGACGGGACAGGGGTACTACGAGCAGTACTTC
NA,TRBV7-2,TRBJ1-5,NA,CASSLDQGGNQPQHF,TGTGCCAGCAGCTTAGACCAGGGTGGCAATCAGCCCCAGCATTTT
NA,TRBV12-3/TRBV12-4,TRBJ1-1,NA,CASSLFQEAFF,TGTGCCAGCAGTTTGTTCCAGGAAGCTTTCTTT
NA,TRBV9,TRBJ2-2,NA,CASSVEPNTGELFF,TGTGCCAGCAGCGTAGAGCCGAACACCGGGGAGCTGTTTTTT
NA,TRBV7-2,TRBJ1-1,NA,CASSLVGQAGTEAFF,TGTGCCAGCAGCTTAGTGGGCCAAGCAGGAACTGAAGCTTTCTTT
few,TRBV2,TRBJ2-7,NA,CASSAGGTSYEQYF,TGTGCCAGCAGTGCCGGGGGAACCTCCTACGAGCAGTACTTC
NA,TRBV2,TRBJ1-5,TRBD1,CASSKGQGGNQPQHF,TGTGCCAGCAGTAAGGGACAGGGTGGCAATCAGCCCCAGCATTTT
NA,TRBV9,TRBJ2-7,NA,CASSRTSYEQYF,TGTGCCAGCAGCCGAACTAGCTACGAGCAGTACTTC
NA,TRBV5-1,TRBJ1-2,NA,CASSLEGALGYTF,TGCGCCAGCAGCTTAGAAGGGGCCCTAGGCTACACCTTC
NA,TRBV6-5,TRBJ1-5,TRBD1,CASSRDRGRQPQHF,TGTGCCAGCAGTCGGGACAGGGGACGACAGCCCCAGCATTTT
NA,TRBV9,TRBJ2-6,TRBD1,CASSGTGTGGIGANVLTF,TGTGCCAGCAGCGGAACCGGGACAGGGGGTATAGGGGCCAACGTCCTGACTTTC
NA,TRBV29-1,TRBJ2-1,NA,CSAIQGRDEQFF,TGCAGCGCGATACAGGGCCGTGATGAGCAGTTCTTC
NA,TRBV4-1,TRBJ1-2,TRBD1,CASSHRTGGGYTF,TGCGCCAGCAGCCACCGGACAGGTGGTGGCTACACCTTC
NA,TRBV3-1/TRBV3-2,TRBJ1-1,NA,CASSPGHLRGTEAFF,TGTGCCAGCAGCCCGGGACACCTTAGGGGCACTGAAGCTTTCTTT
NA,TRBV3-1/TRBV3-2,TRBJ1-1,NA,CASSFAENTEAFF,TGTGCCAGCAGCTTTGCAGAGAACACTGAAGCTTTCTTT
NA,TRBV3-1/TRBV3-2,TRBJ1-1,NA,CASSPSPGGVAEAFF,TGTGCCAGCAGCCCCTCCCCGGGGGGCGTCGCTGAAGCTTTCTTT
NA,TRBV13,TRBJ1-1,NA,CASSPSRGGEAFF,TGTGCCAGCAGCCCATCTAGGGGCGGTGAAGCTTTCTTT
NA,TRBV9,TRBJ1-1,TRBD1,CASSTRTGGGNTEAFF,TGTGCCAGCAGCACCCGGACAGGGGGGGGGAACACTGAAGCTTTCTTT